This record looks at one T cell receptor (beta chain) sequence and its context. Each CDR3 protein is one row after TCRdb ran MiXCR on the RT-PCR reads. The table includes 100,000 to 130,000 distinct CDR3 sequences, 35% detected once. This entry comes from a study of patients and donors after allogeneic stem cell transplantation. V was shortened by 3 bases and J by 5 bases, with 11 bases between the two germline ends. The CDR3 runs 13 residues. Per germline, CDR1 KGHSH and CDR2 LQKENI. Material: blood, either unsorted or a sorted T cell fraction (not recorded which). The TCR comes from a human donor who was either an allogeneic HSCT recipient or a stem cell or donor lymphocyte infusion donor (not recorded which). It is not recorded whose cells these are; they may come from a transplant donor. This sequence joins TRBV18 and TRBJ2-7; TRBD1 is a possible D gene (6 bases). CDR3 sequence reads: CASSPQGIHEQYF. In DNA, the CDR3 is TGTGCCAGCTCACCTCAGGGGATCCACGAGCAGTACTTC.